Listed below are T cell receptor beta chains from one sample, sequenced in a study of blood T cell repertoires in COVID-19. Method: immunoSEQ multiplex PCR; TCRdb's copy keeps in-frame clones and lacks some. The data show 65,000 to 85,000 clones, more than 80% seen once. Sequenced material: peripheral blood. Receptors were obtained from a man aged 45-65 years with acute or convalescent COVID-19. Both conserved end residues are part of each CDR3. D genes are given only for firm matches. Clone size, where shown, is once, few, many, or a class for clones that have expanded.

CDR3 length | clone size | J gene | D gene | V gene | CDR3 protein | CDR3 DNA
15 | . | TRBJ2-5 | TRBD2 | TRBV5-1 | CASSISRLAGETQYF | TGCGCCAGCAGCATATCCCGACTAGCGGGAGAGACCCAGTACTTC
13 | . | TRBJ1-5 | . | TRBV6-5 | CASTPREDQPQHF | TGTGCCAGCACCCCGAGGGAGGATCAGCCCCAGCATTTT
14 | . | TRBJ2-5 | . | TRBV21-1 | CASKVKRVQETQYF | TGTGCCAGCAAGGTCAAGCGGGTCCAAGAGACCCAGTACTTC
15 | . | TRBJ2-3 | TRBD2 | TRBV11-3 | CASSRGGSDTDTQYF | TGTGCCAGCAGCCGGGGGGGAAGCGACACAGATACGCAGTATTTT
16 | . | TRBJ1-5 | . | TRBV3-1/TRBV3-2 | CASSQGRGVGHQPQHF | TGTGCCAGCAGCCAAGGGCGGGGTGTAGGGCATCAGCCCCAGCATTTT
13 | . | TRBJ1-1 | TRBD1 | TRBV29-1 | CSTQRDRNTEAFF | TGCAGCACCCAACGGGACAGGAACACTGAAGCTTTCTTT
15 | . | TRBJ1-3 | . | TRBV6-5 | CASSSGLYSGNTIYF | TGTGCCAGCAGTTCGGGACTGTACTCTGGAAACACCATATATTTT
16 | . | TRBJ2-2 | TRBD2 | TRBV14 | CASSQLSGGITGELFF | TGTGCCAGCAGCCAACTGTCGGGAGGGATCACCGGGGAGCTGTTTTTT
15 | . | TRBJ1-6 | . | TRBV6-5 | CASSRGSLDNSPLHF | TGTGCCAGCAGTCGCGGGTCTTTAGATAATTCACCCCTCCACTTT
17 | . | TRBJ1-2 | . | TRBV27 | CASSLSGASASIYGYTF | TGTGCCAGCAGTTTATCGGGCGCTTCGGCTAGCATCTATGGCTACACCTTC
14 | . | TRBJ1-3 | . | TRBV7-9 | CASSSFLSGNTIYF | TGTGCCAGCAGCTCTTTCCTCTCTGGAAACACCATATATTTT
14 | once | TRBJ2-3 | TRBD1 | TRBV4-1 | CASSDRAGTDTQYF | TGCGCCAGCAGTGACAGGGCTGGCACAGATACGCAGTATTTT
15 | . | TRBJ1-5 | TRBD1 | TRBV7-2 | CASRTGGAGNQPQHF | TGTGCCAGCAGGACAGGGGGCGCCGGCAATCAGCCCCAGCATTTT
14 | . | TRBJ2-4 | TRBD1 | TRBV28 | CASSFAQGGNIQYF | TGTGCCAGCAGTTTCGCACAGGGGGGAAACATTCAGTACTTC
16 | . | TRBJ1-3 | . | TRBV18 | CASSLGQGFSGNTIYF | TGTGCCAGCTCACTCGGCCAGGGTTTCTCTGGAAACACCATATATTTT
17 | . | TRBJ1-1 | TRBD1 | TRBV15 | CATSRDPGTVRNTEAFF | TGTGCCACCAGCAGAGATCCCGGGACAGTTCGGAACACTGAAGCTTTCTTT
15 | once | TRBJ1-1 | TRBD1 | TRBV18 | CASSPRDRVNTEAFF | TGTGCCAGCTCACCACGGGACAGAGTGAACACTGAAGCTTTCTTT
12 | . | TRBJ1-1 | . | TRBV10-3 | CAISLEGTEAFF | TGTGCCATCAGTCTAGAGGGCACTGAAGCTTTCTTT
14 | . | TRBJ2-7 | . | TRBV28 | CASSSTGQDYEQYF | TGTGCCAGCAGCAGTACGGGACAAGACTACGAGCAGTACTTC
14 | . | TRBJ2-1 | . | TRBV27 | CASGAWGRENEQFF | TGTGCCAGCGGGGCCTGGGGCAGGGAAAATGAGCAGTTCTTC
15 | once | TRBJ1-4 | . | TRBV4-1 | CASSQEPGGGEKLFF | TGCGCCAGCAGCCAAGAACCCGGGGGAGGTGAAAAACTGTTTTTT
14 | once | TRBJ1-3 | . | TRBV19 | CASTPVTSGNTIYF | TGTGCCAGTACGCCAGTTACCTCTGGAAACACCATATATTTT
15 | once | TRBJ2-1 | TRBD1 | TRBV24-1 | CATSPRDRVYNEQFF | TGTGCCACCAGCCCCCGGGACAGGGTCTACAATGAGCAGTTCTTC
14 | once | TRBJ2-4 | TRBD2 | TRBV7-3 | CASSVLAGEGIQYF | TGTGCCAGCAGCGTTCTAGCGGGAGAAGGCATTCAGTACTTC
15 | once | TRBJ2-6 | . | TRBV5-1 | CASSLAVSGANVLTF | TGCGCCAGCAGCTTGGCGGTCTCTGGGGCCAACGTCCTGACTTTC
13 | . | TRBJ2-5 | . | TRBV3-1/TRBV3-2 | CASSQVTQETQYF | TGTGCCAGCAGCCAAGTGACACAAGAGACCCAGTACTTC
12 | . | TRBJ1-1 | . | TRBV6-4 | CASSLQGEDAFF | TGTGCCAGCAGTCTACAGGGTGAGGATGCTTTCTTT
14 | . | TRBJ2-7 | TRBD1 | TRBV6-5 | CASTYGQGAYEQYF | TGTGCCAGCACCTACGGACAGGGGGCCTACGAGCAGTACTTC
16 | once | TRBJ1-4 | TRBD1 | TRBV28 | CASSLGRDRVYEKLFF | TGTGCCAGCAGTCTAGGGCGGGACAGGGTATATGAAAAACTGTTTTTT
13 | few | TRBJ1-3 | . | TRBV12-3/TRBV12-4 | CASNSDSMNTIYF | TGTGCCAGCAACTCGGACAGCATGAACACCATATATTTT
14 | . | TRBJ2-5 | . | TRBV15 | CATSRDGRQETQYF | TGTGCCACCAGCAGAGATGGGAGACAAGAGACCCAGTACTTC
15 | . | TRBJ2-5 | . | TRBV18 | CASSPRGTNQETQYF | TGTGCCAGCTCACCTCGAGGAACCAACCAAGAGACCCAGTACTTC
13 | . | TRBJ2-5 | TRBD1 | TRBV6-5 | CASSPQGLETQYF | TGTGCCAGCAGCCCACAGGGGTTGGAGACCCAGTACTTC
16 | . | TRBJ2-1 | . | TRBV18 | CASSPQSSGAYNEQFF | TGTGCCAGCTCACCACAGAGCAGTGGAGCCTACAATGAGCAGTTCTTC
14 | . | TRBJ1-2 | . | TRBV11-3 | CASSQTGTNYGYTF | TGTGCCAGCAGCCAGACAGGCACTAACTATGGCTACACCTTC
14 | . | TRBJ2-7 | TRBD2 | TRBV28 | CASIAGGPIYEQYF | TGTGCCAGCATAGCGGGAGGGCCGATCTACGAGCAGTACTTC
15 | . | TRBJ2-1 | . | TRBV4-2 | CASSQDIVSYNEQFF | TGTGCCAGCAGCCAAGATATTGTCTCCTACAATGAGCAGTTCTTC
18 | . | TRBJ2-5 | TRBD1 | TRBV6-2/TRBV6-3 | CASSYTYGTGGQKETQYF | TGTGCCAGCAGTTACACTTACGGGACAGGCGGACAGAAAGAGACCCAGTACTTC
14 | . | TRBJ2-5 | . | TRBV6-5 | CASRASDRQETQYF | TGTGCCAGCAGGGCCTCCGACAGGCAAGAGACCCAGTACTTC
16 | . | TRBJ2-2 | TRBD2 | TRBV5-1 | CASSSGTSPDTGELFF | TGCGCCAGCAGCTCCGGGACTAGCCCAGACACCGGGGAGCTGTTTTTT
15 | . | TRBJ2-5 | TRBD2 | TRBV11-3 | CASTIAGGIEETQYF | TGTGCCAGCACCATAGCGGGAGGGATTGAAGAGACCCAGTACTTC
17 | . | TRBJ2-1 | TRBD2 | TRBV9 | CASSVASSGSKRNEQFF | TGTGCCAGCAGCGTAGCATCTAGCGGGAGTAAACGCAATGAGCAGTTCTTC
15 | . | TRBJ1-1 | TRBD1 | TRBV7-9 | CASSHGTGVNTEAFF | TGTGCCAGCAGCCACGGGACAGGGGTAAACACTGAAGCTTTCTTT
14 | . | TRBJ2-2 | . | TRBV7-2 | CASSLDTGSGELFF | TGTGCCAGCAGCTTAGATACAGGGTCCGGGGAGCTGTTTTTT
15 | . | TRBJ1-3 | . | TRBV9 | CASSPRGSSGNTIYF | TGTGCCAGCAGCCCCCGCGGCAGCTCTGGAAACACCATATATTTT
15 | . | TRBJ1-4 | . | TRBV7-2 | CASSLSRVRGEKLFF | TGTGCCAGCAGCTTATCCAGGGTCAGGGGTGAAAAACTGTTTTTT
14 | . | TRBJ1-4 | TRBD1 | TRBV3-1/TRBV3-2 | CASRSEGADEKLFF | TGTGCCAGCAGGTCAGAGGGGGCGGATGAAAAACTGTTTTTT
15 | . | TRBJ2-1 | TRBD2 | TRBV9 | CASSPSRLAGDEQFF | TGTGCCAGCAGCCCTAGCAGGCTAGCGGGAGATGAGCAGTTCTTC